The subject of this entry is one TCR beta chain. The CDR3 sequence is 13 residues long. The V and J ends lost 6 bases and 8 bases, in that order; junction bases with no gene match: 8. Germline lookup yields CDR1 LGHDT and CDR2 YNNKEL (reference sequence). The sample belongs to a study of blood T cell repertoires in COVID-19. Study summary: Collection of acute and convalescent COVID-19 samples took place in the United States, Italy and Spain.

TCRdb's copy holds only in-frame clones and misses some; the assay was immunoSEQ multiplex PCR. The table includes fewer than 70,000 clones, 90% detected once. This clonotype originated in a woman older than 75 with active COVID-19. This chain links TRBV3-1 (or the pseudogene TRBV3-2) with TRBJ1-2; 8 bases line up with TRBD1. What was sequenced was peripheral blood. DNA for the CDR3: TGTGCCAGCAGGGGAGGACAGGGAGGCGGCTACACCTTC. Amino acid sequence: CASRGGQGGGYTF.